The source of this T cell receptor beta chain is a study of CD8 T cells in Susac syndrome (dated by TCRdb to about 2019). Regarding the study in general: Of the Susac syndrome patients who were sequenced, more than five had clinically active disease and roughly 8 were in clinical remission. At blood withdrawal, Susac syndrome patients were therapy-naive, treated with corticosteroids (with IVIg additionally given to some), or treated with IVIg alone. Repertoire sequencing was used to test whether CD8+ T cell activation and differentiation in Susac syndrome was antigen driven.

RNA was extracted using the RNeasy kit, and about 0.45 to 1 ug of the RNA was reverse transcribed with random hexamers. The immunoSEQ multiplex PCR assay, covering 54 Vbeta and 13 Jbeta segments, was used to amplify TCR beta CDR3 regions. PCR amplification bias was corrected by using a synthetic template baseline for primer optimization and computational correction. The original pipeline was this. Reads were annotated to V, D and J genes according to IMGT and were analyzed with immunoSEQ Analyzer, with only productive sequences retained. Clonality was calculated as one minus the Shannon entropy normalized by log2 of the number of productive unique sequences. Public and private clones were assessed among the 100 most prevalent clones of each patient and control. A clone was defined as Susac-specific if it was absent from the healthy and MS cohorts, from some 1,100 published viral clones and from other ImmuneACCESS disease sequences. TCRdb reran the public reads through fastp at Q25 and MiXCR, keeping productive beta chains. Rows matching on CDR3 protein sequence are summarized as one entry with the most common DNA and genes. TCRdb, not the authors, supplied the V and J calls. In all, the sample holds over 150,000 distinct CDR3 sequences, and around 96% of those were seen once. The ten largest clones capture 0.12% of the sample.

CDR1 is given as DFQATT and CDR2 as SNEGSKA, both from the germline V gene (reference sequence). The CDR3 runs 15 amino acids, cysteine and phenylalanine included. Solely the CDR3 DNA is kept, with 45 bases framed from the first base. The junction carries 15 bases between V and J, which are trimmed by 3 bases and 1 base respectively. The study at large found these results: The CD4+ T cell repertoire of patients with Susac syndrome showed no detectable clonal expansion. The number of individuals in the TCR sequencing and HLA analysis was acknowledged as relatively small.

Turning to this clonotype: Which antigen it targets is not known. No much larger clonotype is one base removed from it; base qualities were not supplied.

Peripheral blood CD8+ and CD4+ T cells from healthy donors, Susac syndrome patients and multiple sclerosis patients were profiled by high-throughput TCR beta sequencing. The Susac syndrome patients fulfilled recently defined diagnostic criteria for definite or probable disease. Bulk CD8+ and CD4+ T cells were purified magnetically by negative isolation, whereas CD8+ TEMRA cells were enriched by FACS. Blood was collected in EDTA tubes and processed within 24 hours, with PBMCs isolated through density gradient centrifugation. PBMCs intended for TCR sequencing were frozen in liquid nitrogen and were later thawed in a 37 degrees C water bath. Purity of sorted or isolated CD4+, CD8+ and CD8+ TEMRA cells was at least 90%.

The source material was CD4+ T cells from PBMCs. This TCR was sampled from a human donor with Susac syndrome. Recombination connected TRBV20-1 to TRBJ2-5, with the D gene uncertain. The sequenced DNA: TGCAGTGCTAGCTCTTGGGGAAGGAGCCAAGAGACCCAGTACTTC. Its translation reads: CSASSWGRSQETQYF.